The subject of this entry is one T cell receptor beta chain. The age range of participants was about 18 to 100 years, with residence in more than 20 US areas. Recovery meant two consecutive negative NP/OP PCR tests, professional clearance, or resolved symptoms. The sample comes from a study of blood T cell repertoires in COVID-19. Study as a whole: The United States, Italy and Spain provided the acute and convalescent COVID-19 samples.

Clones were sequenced by immunoSEQ multiplex PCR, and TCRdb holds only the in-frame ones, with some missing. Of around 130,000 clones listed, around 83% were seen once; the top ten hold 15% to 20%. Germline CDR1 is LNHNV and CDR2 is YYDKDF (reference sequence). The junction had 7 bases not matched to a gene; V was cut back by 5 bases and J by 5 bases. This CDR3 has 14 amino acids. Material for sequencing was PBMCs or T cells enriched from blood (not recorded which). This receptor was obtained from a man aged 30-40 years who had recovered from COVID-19. The gene calls are TRBV15 and TRBJ1-1; TRBD1 matches at 8 bases. CDR3 DNA: TGTGCCACCAGCGCAGGGGGCAAAGAAACTGAAGCTTTCTTT. Translated, it gives CATSAGGKETEAFF.